This TCR beta chain is from a study of T cells in Graves' hyperthyroidism and ophthalmopathy. Germline CDR1 is MNHNS and CDR2 is SASEGT. V lost 5 bases, J lost 5 bases, and 21 bases lay in between. The CDR3 spans 16 residues. Of note for this clonotype: Its antigen is currently unknown.

Stable hyperthyroidism: no ophthalmopathy progression over 18 months of follow-up. Study-level results: Most expanded thyroid clonotypes above 0.001 recurred in blood.

Template material for amplifying TCR beta CDR3 regions consisted of RNA transcripts. An initial round of RT-PCR targeting the TCR CDR3 relied on the HTBI primer set. TCRdb reprocessed the multiplex PCR reads with MiXCR, giving one entry per CDR3 protein. The repertoire holds roughly 700,000 distinct CDR3 sequences, 30% to 40% seen once, with 30% to 40% in the top ten. This rearrangement joins TRBV6-1 to TRBJ1-2; a possible D gene is TRBD1 (6 bases). The clonotype was recovered from a woman aged 40 to 55 with Graves' hyperthyroidism. Source material: blood. CDR3 bases: TGTGCCAGCAGTTCGCACAGGGAGAGGGGCCGTTATGGCTACACCTTC. It is translated as CASSSHRERGRYGYTF.